This T cell receptor (beta chain) was captured by sequencing in a study of blood T cell repertoires in COVID-19. For the study at large: Sites in the United States, Italy and Spain provided acute and convalescent COVID-19 samples. The analysed material was cDNA or gDNA that came from T cells, B-cell-depleted T cells, or PBMCs.

V was trimmed by 2 bases and J by 5 bases, leaving 10 bases between them. CDR3 length: 13 residues. CDR1 is MDHEN, CDR2 SYDVKM, per germline. Original data processing: Researchers report that nucleated cell counts were estimated from reference gene primer amplification. Measured with immunoSEQ multiplex PCR; TCRdb has only the in-frame clones, and not every one. The V and J calls and clone size come from that table; D and trimming were worked out from the DNA. The sample contains 40,000 or so clones, approximately 80% of which appear only once. V is TRBV28 and J is TRBJ2-7, with a tentative D call TRBD1 (6 bases). The clonotype originates from a man older than 75 with acute or convalescent COVID-19. What was sequenced was peripheral blood. The CDR3: CASSLPQGNEQYF. In nucleotides, the CDR3 is TGTGCCAGCAGTTTACCACAGGGCAACGAGCAGTACTTC.